This T cell receptor beta chain was captured in a study of CD8 T cells in ankylosing spondylitis. The junction had 9 bases not matched to a gene; V was cut back by 2 bases and J by 9 bases. The CDR3 covers 14 residues. The germline CDR1 and CDR2 sequences are GTSNPN and SVGIG (reference sequence). This clonotype has more than one count but fewer than ten. Antigen: not known. Overall study results and limits: Clones linked to disease were reported to show significant enrichment in matched ankylosing spondylitis synovial fluid.

Generation of TCR beta libraries employed quantitative 5'-RACE incorporating molecular barcodes. TCRdb itself ran the 5' RACE reads through MiXCR, one entry per CDR3 protein. This sample yields 340,000 or so distinct CDR3 sequences, of which roughly 15% are seen a single time; 1.1% belongs to the top ten. The origin of this receptor is a male donor with ankylosing spondylitis or in good health (not recorded which). The sequenced material came from blood, either unsorted or a sorted T cell fraction (not recorded which). The V call is TRBV30, the J call TRBJ2-1; TRBD2 matches at 8 bases. The CDR3 is CAWSPVSGNGEQFF. The CDR3 bases are TGTGCCTGGAGTCCCGTTAGCGGGAACGGTGAGCAGTTCTTC.